The clone carrying this T cell receptor beta chain has at least ten counts. The target antigen is unknown. The source of the sample is a study of T cell repertoires in cytomegalovirus infection. For the study at large: CMV infection together with matching HLA type was indicated by public TCR beta signatures. Findings and limits, study-wide: In two of eight donors, the top clonotype was HLA-C-restricted CMV-specific.

Germline CDR1 MNHNY, CDR2 SVGAGI (reference sequence). V was pared by 0 bases and J by 3 bases, with 9 bases between. The CDR3 has 14 amino acids. MiXCR was run by TCRdb on the reads, yielding one entry per CDR3 protein. The sample contains roughly 130,000 distinct CDR3 sequences, roughly 9% of which appear only once. The source of this sequence is a human donor in good health (CMV status not recorded). Some clones in this sample may be carry-over from other donors' samples. The source material was PBMCs. The chain carries TRBV6-6 and TRBJ2-7; D remains ambiguous. CDR3 sequence (DNA): TGTGCCAGCAGTTACTCTGAAAGTGGCTACGAGCAGTACTTC. Protein product: CASSYSESGYEQYF.